These T cell receptor beta chains were read from a single sample in a study of identifying expanded T cells in peripheral blood. Generated by immunoSEQ multiplex PCR, the TCRdb table keeps only in-frame clones and is missing some. The data show some 130,000 clones, about 86% seen once. The specimen was blood. These receptors were collected from a person between 18 and 75 years old in good health. The CDR3 runs from the conserved cysteine through the conserved F or W. D genes are given only for firm matches. The size of a clone is reported for some rows only, either as once, few or many, or as a class for expanded clones.

d_call clone_size j_call v_call cdr3_length cdr3_aa cdr3_nt
TRBD2 . TRBJ2-3 TRBV7-2 17 CASSSGLAGDVTDTQYF TGTGCCAGCAGCTCCGGACTAGCGGGGGACGTGACAGATACGCAGTATTTT
. . TRBJ2-3 TRBV6-5 13 CASTRRETDTQYF TGTGCCAGCACCCGGAGGGAGACAGATACGCAGTATTTT
. . TRBJ1-4 TRBV19 15 CASSPPPTVNEKLFF TGTGCCAGTAGTCCCCCCCCGACGGTGAACGAAAAACTGTTTTTT
. . TRBJ1-6 TRBV30 13 CAAEREGGSPLHF TGTGCCGCCGAAAGGGAGGGGGGTTCACCCCTCCACTTT
. many TRBJ2-7 TRBV10-3 13 CAIKAGQNYEQYF TGTGCCATCAAAGCAGGACAGAACTACGAGCAGTACTTC
. once TRBJ2-7 TRBV18 13 CASSPGGGYEQYF TGTGCCAGCTCACCCGGGGGAGGCTACGAGCAGTACTTC
TRBD1 once TRBJ2-1 TRBV19 16 CASSFRTGGSYNEQFF TGTGCCAGTAGTTTTCGGACAGGGGGCTCCTACAATGAGCAGTTCTTC
TRBD1 . TRBJ2-2 TRBV2 14 CASTPGQAAGELFF TGTGCCAGCACCCCGGGACAGGCGGCCGGGGAGCTGTTTTTT
. . TRBJ1-1 TRBV30 12 CAWSVVGTEAFF TGTGCCTGGAGTGTAGTGGGCACTGAAGCTTTCTTT
. . TRBJ2-7 TRBV19 12 CASSTGFYEQYF TGTGCCAGTAGTACTGGATTTTACGAGCAGTACTTC
. . TRBJ1-1 TRBV29-1 13 CSVEVGSLTEAFF TGCAGCGTTGAGGTGGGGAGTCTCACTGAAGCTTTCTTT
TRBD1 . TRBJ2-5 TRBV6-5 12 CASGDSGETQYF TGTGCCAGCGGGGACAGTGGAGAGACCCAGTACTTC
. . TRBJ1-3 TRBV5-4 14 CASSFPGAGNTIYF TGTGCCAGCAGCTTTCCCGGGGCGGGAAACACCATATATTTT
. few TRBJ2-7 TRBV2 13 CASSDTMEYEQYF TGTGCCAGCAGTGACACGATGGAGTACGAGCAGTACTTC
. . TRBJ1-1 TRBV27 15 CASSFSPQAHTEAFF TGTGCCAGCAGTTTTTCCCCACAGGCGCACACTGAAGCTTTCTTT
. few TRBJ1-5 TRBV27 16 CASSLSPGGENQPQHF TGTGCCAGCAGTTTATCCCCGGGGGGTGAAAATCAGCCCCAGCATTTT
. . TRBJ2-2 TRBV28 12 CASGPVAGELFF TGTGCCAGCGGTCCGGTTGCCGGGGAGCTGTTTTTT
TRBD2 . TRBJ2-2 TRBV5-1 15 CASSRTSGSEGELFF TGCGCCAGCAGCCGGACTAGCGGGAGTGAAGGGGAGCTGTTTTTT
. . TRBJ2-3 TRBV7-2 14 CASSPSRSTDTQYF TGTGCCAGCAGCCCCTCAAGGAGCACAGATACGCAGTATTTT
. . TRBJ2-1 TRBV6-5 13 CASSAGNGVEQFF TGTGCCAGCAGTGCGGGGAATGGGGTTGAGCAGTTCTTC
. . TRBJ2-4 TRBV9 14 CASSPAPTRDIQYF TGTGCCAGCAGCCCGGCCCCAACTAGGGACATTCAGTACTTC
TRBD2 . TRBJ2-3 TRBV7-9 16 CASSLGAGGGTDTQYF TGTGCCAGCAGCCTAGGAGCGGGAGGGGGCACAGATACGCAGTATTTT
. once TRBJ2-6 TRBV30 15 CAWSPLYSGANVLTF TGTGCCTGGAGTCCCCTATACTCTGGGGCCAACGTCCTGACTTTC
TRBD1 . TRBJ1-6 TRBV5-5 15 CASSSQGAHNSPLHF TGTGCCAGCAGCTCCCAGGGGGCCCATAATTCACCCCTCCACTTT
. . TRBJ1-4 TRBV5-6 16 CASSQGLDIGREKLFF TGTGCCAGCAGCCAAGGCTTAGACATCGGTCGTGAAAAACTGTTTTTT
TRBD1 . TRBJ2-1 TRBV7-7 15 CASSPGTGTYNEQFF TGTGCCAGCAGCCCCGGGACAGGCACGTACAATGAGCAGTTCTTC
TRBD1 few TRBJ1-6 TRBV9 16 CASSPSTGNVNSPLHF TGTGCCAGCAGCCCTTCGACAGGGAATGTTAATTCACCCCTCCACTTT
TRBD2 . TRBJ2-3 TRBV7-9 13 CASRRGERDTQYF TGTGCCAGCAGGCGGGGGGAGAGAGATACGCAGTATTTT
. . TRBJ1-1 TRBV18 14 CASSPMERDTEAFF TGTGCCAGCTCACCTATGGAACGGGACACTGAAGCTTTCTTT